This TCR beta chain is drawn from a study of T cell changes during pregnancy in multiple sclerosis. V lost 6 bases, J lost 4 bases, and 12 bases lay in between. The germline CDR1 and CDR2 sequences are MNHEY and SVGAGI. This CDR3 has 13 amino acids. TCRdb's table, derived via immunoSEQ multiplex PCR, lists solely in-frame clones and lacks some. The sample records 95,000 to 110,000 clones, roughly 90% being singletons. This receptor was obtained from a female donor in good health, enrolled as a control in a pregnancy study. Here the sequenced sample was peripheral blood, taken in the third trimester of pregnancy. The chain carries TRBV6-5 and TRBJ1-2, with D uncertain. The CDR3 DNA follows: TGTGCCAGCAGGCAACAGCTATTCTATGGCTACACCTTC. Translated, it gives CASRQQLFYGYTF.